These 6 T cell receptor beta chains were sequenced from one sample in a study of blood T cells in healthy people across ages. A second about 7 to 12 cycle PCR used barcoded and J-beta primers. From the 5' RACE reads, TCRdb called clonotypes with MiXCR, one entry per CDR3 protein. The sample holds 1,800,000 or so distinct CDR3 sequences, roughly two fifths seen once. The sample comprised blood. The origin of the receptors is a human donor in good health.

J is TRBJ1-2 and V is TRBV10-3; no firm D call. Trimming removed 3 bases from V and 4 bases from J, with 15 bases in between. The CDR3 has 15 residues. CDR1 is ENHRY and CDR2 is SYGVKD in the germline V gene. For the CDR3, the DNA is TGTGCCATCAGTGAAACGGCCGGGAGTAGCTATGGCTACACCTTC. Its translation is CAISETAGSSYGYTF.

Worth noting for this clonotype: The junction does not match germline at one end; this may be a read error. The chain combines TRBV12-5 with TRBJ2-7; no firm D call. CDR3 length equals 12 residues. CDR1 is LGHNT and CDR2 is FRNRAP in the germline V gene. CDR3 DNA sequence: TGCGCTAGTGGTTTAAATAGGTACGAGCAGTACTTC. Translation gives CASGLNRYEQYF.

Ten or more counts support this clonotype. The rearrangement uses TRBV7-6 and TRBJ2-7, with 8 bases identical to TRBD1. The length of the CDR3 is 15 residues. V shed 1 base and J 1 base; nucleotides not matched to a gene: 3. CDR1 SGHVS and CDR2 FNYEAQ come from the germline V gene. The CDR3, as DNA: TGTGCCAGCAGCTTAGGAGACAGGGGATCCTACGAGCAGTACTTC. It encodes CASSLGDRGSYEQYF.

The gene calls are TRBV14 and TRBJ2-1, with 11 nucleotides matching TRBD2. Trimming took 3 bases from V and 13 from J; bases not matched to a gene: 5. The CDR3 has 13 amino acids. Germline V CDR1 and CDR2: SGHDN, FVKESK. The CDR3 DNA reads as TGTGCCAGCAGCCAGTCTAGCGGGGGGAGACAGTTCTTC. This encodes CASSQSSGGRQFF.

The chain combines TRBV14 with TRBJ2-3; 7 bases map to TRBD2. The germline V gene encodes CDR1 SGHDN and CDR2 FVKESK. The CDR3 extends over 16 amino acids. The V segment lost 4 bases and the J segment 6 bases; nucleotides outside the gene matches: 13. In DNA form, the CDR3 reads TGTGCCAGCAGCCTTATAAGCGGGGAGCATGCGGATACGCAGTATTTT. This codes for CASSLISGEHADTQYF.

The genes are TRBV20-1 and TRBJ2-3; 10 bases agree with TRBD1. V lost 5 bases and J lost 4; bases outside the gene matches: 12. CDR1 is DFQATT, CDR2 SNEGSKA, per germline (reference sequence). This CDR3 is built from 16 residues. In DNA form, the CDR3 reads TGCAGTGCTCAATTAGACAGGGGGCAAGTTGCAGATACGCAGTATTTT. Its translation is CSAQLDRGQVADTQYF.